These 2 T cell receptor beta chains originate from one sample sequenced in a study of T-cell memory formation after mild COVID-19. TCRdb used MiXCR to reprocess the 5' RACE reads, holding one entry per CDR3 protein. Of roughly 130,000 distinct CDR3 sequences in the sample, 15% to 20% are singletons; the top ten hold approximately 5.2%. The sequenced sample was PBMCs or a T cell subset sorted from them (not recorded which). These receptors all stem from a man in his late teens or twenties who had mild COVID-19 (a few samples of this study predate the infection). Cell type and time point are not known.

The rearrangement joins TRBV5-4 to TRBJ1-2, with 12 bases identical to TRBD1. CDR1 is SGHNT, CDR2 YYREEE, per germline (reference sequence). The CDR3 is 14 amino acids. Trimming removed 0 bases from V and 8 bases from J; junction bases left unmatched: 2. The CDR3 region is CASSLAGTGGGYTF. The CDR3 nucleotides read TGTGCCAGCAGCTTGGCCGGGACAGGGGGCGGCTACACCTTC.

This clonotype was observed at least ten times. The CDR3 sequence: CASSQITGTSGGGGELFF. The CDR3 nucleotides read TGCGCCAGCAGCCAAATTACTGGGACTAGCGGCGGTGGCGGGGAGCTGTTTTTT. The rearrangement links TRBV4-3 to TRBJ2-2; TRBD2 agrees at 11 bases. CDR3 length equals 18 residues. V dropped 2 bases and J dropped 7; count of bases not matched to a gene: 12. Germline V gene lookup returns CDR1 LGHNA and CDR2 YSLEER.